Reported below is one TCR beta chain. Antigen unknown. The CDR3 consists of 13 residues. Germline V gives CDR1 SGHDN, CDR2 FVKESK. The trim removed 10 bases at V and 1 base at J, leaving 6 bases unmatched. The sample comes from a study of cytomegalovirus exposure and HLA in healthy donors. Findings and caveats of the study: Rates of TCR association differed by HLA locus in a later analysis, with DRB1 highest and HLA-C lowest. Confirmation was obtained in vitro that three CMV-associated chains are specific for CMV antigens.

A multiplex PCR was run with 60 Vbeta primers and 13 Jbeta primers. Sequencing used immunoSEQ multiplex PCR; TCRdb keeps in-frame clones, though not all of them. Of around 130,000 clones in the sample, almost 85% were seen once. The clonotype was recovered from a woman aged 18-35 years in good health and CMV-seronegative. V is TRBV14 and J is TRBJ1-2; TRBD1 matches at 7 bases. The sample was PBMCs. In DNA form, the CDR3 reads TGTGCCACCCGTCAGGGGGGTAACTATGGCTACACCTTC. This translates into CATRQGGNYGYTF.